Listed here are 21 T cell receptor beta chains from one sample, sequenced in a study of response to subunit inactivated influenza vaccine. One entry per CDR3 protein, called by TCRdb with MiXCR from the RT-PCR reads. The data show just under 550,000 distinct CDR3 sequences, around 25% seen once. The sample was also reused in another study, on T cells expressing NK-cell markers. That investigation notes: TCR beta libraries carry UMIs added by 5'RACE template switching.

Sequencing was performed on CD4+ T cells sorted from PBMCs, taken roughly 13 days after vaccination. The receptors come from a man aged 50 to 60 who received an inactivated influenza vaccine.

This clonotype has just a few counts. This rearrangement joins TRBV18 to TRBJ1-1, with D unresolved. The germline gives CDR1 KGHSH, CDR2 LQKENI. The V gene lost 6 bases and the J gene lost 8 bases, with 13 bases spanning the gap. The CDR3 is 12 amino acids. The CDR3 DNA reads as TGTGCCAGCTCCCCTGGCCCGGTGGAAGCTTTCTTT. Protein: CASSPGPVEAFF.

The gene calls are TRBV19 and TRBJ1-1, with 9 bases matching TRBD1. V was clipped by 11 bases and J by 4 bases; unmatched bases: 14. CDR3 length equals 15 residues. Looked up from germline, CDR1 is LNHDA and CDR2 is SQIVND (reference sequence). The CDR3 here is CASRDRVNSGTEAFF. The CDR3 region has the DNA TGTGCCTCCCGGGACAGGGTAAATTCGGGCACTGAAGCTTTCTTT. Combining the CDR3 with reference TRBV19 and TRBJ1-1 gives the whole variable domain DGGITQSPKYLFRKEGQNVTLSCEQNLNHDAMYWYRQDPGQGLRLIYYSQIVNDFQKGDIAEGYSVSREKKESFPLTVTSAQKNPTAFYLCASRDRVNSGTEAFFGQGTRLTVV.

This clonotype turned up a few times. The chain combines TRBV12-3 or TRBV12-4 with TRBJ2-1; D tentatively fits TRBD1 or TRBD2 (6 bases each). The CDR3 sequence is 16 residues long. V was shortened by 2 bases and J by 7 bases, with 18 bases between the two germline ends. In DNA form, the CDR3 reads TGTGCCAGCAGTTTAATGCTCCGGGGGCTTGGGAATGAGCAGTTCTTC. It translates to CASSLMLRGLGNEQFF.

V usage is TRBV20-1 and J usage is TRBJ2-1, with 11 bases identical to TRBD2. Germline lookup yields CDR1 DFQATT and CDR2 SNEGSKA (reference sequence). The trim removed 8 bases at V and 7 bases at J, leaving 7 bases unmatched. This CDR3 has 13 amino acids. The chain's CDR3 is CSLIAGGLNEQFF. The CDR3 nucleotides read TGCAGTCTTATAGCGGGGGGGTTGAATGAGCAGTTCTTC.

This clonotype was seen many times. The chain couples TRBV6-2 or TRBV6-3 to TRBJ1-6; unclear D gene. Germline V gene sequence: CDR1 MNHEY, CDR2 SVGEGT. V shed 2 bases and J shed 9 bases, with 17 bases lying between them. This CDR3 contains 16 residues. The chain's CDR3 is CASSYPTTHLGSPLHF. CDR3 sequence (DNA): TGTGCCAGCAGTTACCCAACGACCCATTTGGGTTCACCCCTCCACTTT.

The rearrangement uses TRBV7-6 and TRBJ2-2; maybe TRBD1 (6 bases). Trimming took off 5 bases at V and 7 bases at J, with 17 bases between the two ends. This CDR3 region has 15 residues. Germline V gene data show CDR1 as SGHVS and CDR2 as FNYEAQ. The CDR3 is CASSLQQGKGGELFF. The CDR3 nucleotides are TGTGCCAGCAGCCTTCAACAGGGAAAGGGCGGGGAGCTGTTTTTT.

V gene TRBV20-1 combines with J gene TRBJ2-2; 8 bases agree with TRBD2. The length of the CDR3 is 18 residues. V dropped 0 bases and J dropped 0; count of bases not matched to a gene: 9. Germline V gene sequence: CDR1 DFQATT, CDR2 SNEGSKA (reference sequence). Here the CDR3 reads CSARDRLRGGSNTGELFF. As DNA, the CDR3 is TGCAGTGCTAGAGATCGGTTACGGGGGGGATCGAACACCGGGGAGCTGTTTTTT.

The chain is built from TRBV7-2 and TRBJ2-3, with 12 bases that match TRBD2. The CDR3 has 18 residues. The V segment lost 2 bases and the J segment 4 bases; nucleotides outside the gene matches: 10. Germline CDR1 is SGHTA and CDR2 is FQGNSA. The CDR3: CASSLTLAGGPRADTQYF. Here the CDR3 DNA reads TGTGCCAGCAGCTTAACCCTAGCGGGGGGGCCAAGAGCAGATACGCAGTATTTT. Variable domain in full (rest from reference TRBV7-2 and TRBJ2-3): GAGVSQSPSNKVTEKGKDVELRCDPISGHTALYWYRQSLGQGLEFLIYFQGNSAPDKSGLPSDRFSAERTGGSVSTLTIQRTQQEDSAVYLCASSLTLAGGPRADTQYFGPGTRLTVL.

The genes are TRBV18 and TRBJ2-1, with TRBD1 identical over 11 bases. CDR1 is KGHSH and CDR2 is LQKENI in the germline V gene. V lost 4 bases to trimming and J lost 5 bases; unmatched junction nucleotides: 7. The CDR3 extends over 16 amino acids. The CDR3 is CASSLRSGQGDNEQFF. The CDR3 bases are TGTGCCAGCTCACTACGATCGGGACAGGGGGACAATGAGCAGTTCTTC.

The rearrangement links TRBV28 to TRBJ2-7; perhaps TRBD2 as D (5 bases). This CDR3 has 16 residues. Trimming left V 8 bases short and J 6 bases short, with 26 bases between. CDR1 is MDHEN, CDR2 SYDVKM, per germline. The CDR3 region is CASRGNALVQPSEQYF. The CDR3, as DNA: TGTGCCAGCCGCGGAAATGCACTAGTTCAACCTAGCGAGCAGTACTTC.

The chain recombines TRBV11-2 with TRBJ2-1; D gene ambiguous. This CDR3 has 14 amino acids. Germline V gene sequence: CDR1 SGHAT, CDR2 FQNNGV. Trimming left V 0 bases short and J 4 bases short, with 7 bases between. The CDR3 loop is CASSLDPGYNEQFF. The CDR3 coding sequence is TGTGCCAGCAGCTTAGATCCGGGTTACAATGAGCAGTTCTTC.

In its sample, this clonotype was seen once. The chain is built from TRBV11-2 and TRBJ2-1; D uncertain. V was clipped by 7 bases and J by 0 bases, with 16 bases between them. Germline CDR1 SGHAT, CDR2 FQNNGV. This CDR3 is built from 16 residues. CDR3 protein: CASTRQGRSSYNEQFF. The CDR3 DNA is TGTGCCAGCACTCGACAAGGTAGGAGCTCCTACAATGAGCAGTTCTTC.

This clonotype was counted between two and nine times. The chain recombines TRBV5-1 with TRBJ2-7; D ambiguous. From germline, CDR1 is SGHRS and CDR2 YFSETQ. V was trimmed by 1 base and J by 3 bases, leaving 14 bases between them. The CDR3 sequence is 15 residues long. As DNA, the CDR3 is TGCGCCAGCAGCTTGAGCCGCCTCCAGGACTACGAGCAGTACTTC. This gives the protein CASSLSRLQDYEQYF. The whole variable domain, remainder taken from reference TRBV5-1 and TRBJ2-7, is KAGVTQTPRYLIKTRGQQVTLSCSPISGHRSVSWYQQTPGQGLQFLFEYFSETQRNKGNFPGRFSGRQFSNSRSEMNVSTLELGDSALYLCASSLSRLQDYEQYFGPGTRLTVT.

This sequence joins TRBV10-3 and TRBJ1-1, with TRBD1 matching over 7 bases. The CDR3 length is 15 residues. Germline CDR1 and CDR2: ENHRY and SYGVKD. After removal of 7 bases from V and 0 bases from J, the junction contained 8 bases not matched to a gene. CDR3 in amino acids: CAINPGGNMNTEAFF. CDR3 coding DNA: TGTGCCATCAATCCAGGGGGTAACATGAACACTGAAGCTTTCTTT.

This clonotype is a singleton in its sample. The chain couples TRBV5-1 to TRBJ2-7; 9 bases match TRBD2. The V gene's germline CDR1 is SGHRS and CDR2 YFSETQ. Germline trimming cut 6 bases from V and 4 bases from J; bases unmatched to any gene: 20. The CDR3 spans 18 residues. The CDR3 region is CASNSGTRGLAGRYEQYF. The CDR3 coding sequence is TGCGCCAGCAATTCAGGAACTCGTGGGCTAGCGGGGAGGTACGAGCAGTACTTC.

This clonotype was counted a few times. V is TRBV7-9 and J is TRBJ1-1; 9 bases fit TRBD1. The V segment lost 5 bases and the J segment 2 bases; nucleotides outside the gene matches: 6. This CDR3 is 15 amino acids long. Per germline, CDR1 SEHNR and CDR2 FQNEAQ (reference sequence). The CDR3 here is CASSLGTGFNTEAFF. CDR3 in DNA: TGTGCCAGCAGCCTGGGGACAGGGTTCAACACTGAAGCTTTCTTT.

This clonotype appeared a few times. The CDR3 sequence is CASRTHYEQYF. The DNA for the CDR3 is TGCGCCAGCAGGACACACTACGAGCAGTACTTC. This chain joins TRBV5-1 and TRBJ2-7; D not certain. The CDR3 is 11 residues long. Germline V gives CDR1 SGHRS, CDR2 YFSETQ. V was shortened by 5 bases and J by 3 bases, with 6 bases between the two germline ends.

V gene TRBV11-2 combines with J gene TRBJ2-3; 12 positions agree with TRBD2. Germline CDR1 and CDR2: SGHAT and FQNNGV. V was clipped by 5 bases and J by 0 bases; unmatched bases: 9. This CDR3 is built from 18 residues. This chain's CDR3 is CASSATSGGPSSTDTQYF. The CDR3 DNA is TGTGCCAGCAGCGCTACTAGCGGGGGGCCCTCTAGCACAGATACGCAGTATTTT.

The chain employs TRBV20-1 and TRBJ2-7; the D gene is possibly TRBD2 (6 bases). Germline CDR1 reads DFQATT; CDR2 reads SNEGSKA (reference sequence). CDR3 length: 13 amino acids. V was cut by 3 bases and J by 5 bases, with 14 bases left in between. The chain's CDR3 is CSAREGPRDEQYF. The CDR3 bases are TGCAGTGCTAGGGAGGGACCGAGGGACGAGCAGTACTTC.

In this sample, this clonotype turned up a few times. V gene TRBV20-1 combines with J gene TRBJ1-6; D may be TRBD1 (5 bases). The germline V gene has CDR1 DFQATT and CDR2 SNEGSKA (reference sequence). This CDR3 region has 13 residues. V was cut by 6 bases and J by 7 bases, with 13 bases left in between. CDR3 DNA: TGCAGTGCCACGACAGTGGACAATTCACCCCTCCACTTT. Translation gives CSATTVDNSPLHF.

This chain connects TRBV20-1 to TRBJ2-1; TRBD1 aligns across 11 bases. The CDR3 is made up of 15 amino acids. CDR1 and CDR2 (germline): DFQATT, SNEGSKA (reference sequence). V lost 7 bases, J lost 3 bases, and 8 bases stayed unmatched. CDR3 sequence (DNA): TGCAGTGTCCGTCCCGGGACAGGGGGCTACAATGAGCAGTTCTTC. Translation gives CSVRPGTGGYNEQFF.